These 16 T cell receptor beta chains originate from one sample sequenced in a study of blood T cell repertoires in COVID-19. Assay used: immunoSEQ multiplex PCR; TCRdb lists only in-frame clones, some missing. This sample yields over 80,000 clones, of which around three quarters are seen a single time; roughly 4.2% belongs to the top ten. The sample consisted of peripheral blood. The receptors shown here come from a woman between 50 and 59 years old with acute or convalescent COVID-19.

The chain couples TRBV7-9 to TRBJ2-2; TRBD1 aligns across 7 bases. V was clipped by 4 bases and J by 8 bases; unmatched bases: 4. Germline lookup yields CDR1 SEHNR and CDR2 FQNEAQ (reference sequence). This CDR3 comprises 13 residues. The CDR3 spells CASSSPGQGELFF. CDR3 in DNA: TGTGCCAGCAGCTCTCCGGGACAGGGGGAGCTGTTTTTT.

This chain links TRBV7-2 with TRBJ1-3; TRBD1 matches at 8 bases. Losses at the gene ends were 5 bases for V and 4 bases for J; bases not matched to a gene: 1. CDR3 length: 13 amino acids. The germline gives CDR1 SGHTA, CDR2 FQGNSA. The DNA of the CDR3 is TGTGCCAGCAGCCGACAGGGGGGAAACACCATATATTTT. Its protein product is CASSRQGGNTIYF. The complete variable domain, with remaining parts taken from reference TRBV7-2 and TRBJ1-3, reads GAGVSQSPSNKVTEKGKDVELRCDPISGHTALYWYRQSLGQGLEFLIYFQGNSAPDKSGLPSDRFSAERTGGSVSTLTIQRTQQEDSAVYLCASSRQGGNTIYFGEGSWLTVV.

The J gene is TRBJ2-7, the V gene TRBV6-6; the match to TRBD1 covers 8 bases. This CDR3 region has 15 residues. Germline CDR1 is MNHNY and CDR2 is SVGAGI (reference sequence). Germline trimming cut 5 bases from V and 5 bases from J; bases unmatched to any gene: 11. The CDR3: CASSPRGQAGHEQYF. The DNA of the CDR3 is TGTGCCAGCAGTCCCAGGGGACAGGCAGGCCACGAGCAGTACTTC.

The CDR3 reads CASSMGQGQPQHF. The CDR3 region has the DNA TGTGCCAGCAGCATGGGACAGGGGCAGCCCCAGCATTTT. V and J are TRBV5-5 and TRBJ1-5; 10 nucleotides align to TRBD1. From germline, CDR1 is SGHKS and CDR2 YYEKEE (reference sequence). Trimming at V came to 4 bases and at J to 7 bases, leaving 2 bases not matched to a gene. This CDR3 region has 13 residues.

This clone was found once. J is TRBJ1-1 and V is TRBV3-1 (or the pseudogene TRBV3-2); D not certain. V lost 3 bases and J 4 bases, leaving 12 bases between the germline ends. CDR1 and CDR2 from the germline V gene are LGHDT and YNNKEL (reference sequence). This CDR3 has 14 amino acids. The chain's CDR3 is CASSHTGPFTEAFF. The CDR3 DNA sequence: TGTGCCAGCAGCCACACTGGTCCATTCACTGAAGCTTTCTTT.

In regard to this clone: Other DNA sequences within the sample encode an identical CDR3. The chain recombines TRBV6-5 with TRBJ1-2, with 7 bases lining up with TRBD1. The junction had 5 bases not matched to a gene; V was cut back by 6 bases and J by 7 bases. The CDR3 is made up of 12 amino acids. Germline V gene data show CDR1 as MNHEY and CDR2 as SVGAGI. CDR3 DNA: TGTGCCAGCAGCCGGACAGGAGGTGGCTACACCTTC. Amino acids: CASSRTGGGYTF.

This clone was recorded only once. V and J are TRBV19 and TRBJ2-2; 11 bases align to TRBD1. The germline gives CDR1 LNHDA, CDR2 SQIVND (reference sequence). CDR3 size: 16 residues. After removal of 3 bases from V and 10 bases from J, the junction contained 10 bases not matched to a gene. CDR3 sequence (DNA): TGTGCCAGTAGTATTTCGGGACAGGGGGATGGTGAGGAGCTGTTTTTT. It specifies CASSISGQGDGEELFF.

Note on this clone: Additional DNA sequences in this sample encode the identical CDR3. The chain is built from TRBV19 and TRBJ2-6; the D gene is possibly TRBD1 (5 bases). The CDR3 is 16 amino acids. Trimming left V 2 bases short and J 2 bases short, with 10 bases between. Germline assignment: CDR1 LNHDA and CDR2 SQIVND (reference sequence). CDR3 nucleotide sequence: TGTGCCAGTAGTATACCGGGCAGGGCTGGGGCCAACGTCCTGACTTTC. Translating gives CASSIPGRAGANVLTF.

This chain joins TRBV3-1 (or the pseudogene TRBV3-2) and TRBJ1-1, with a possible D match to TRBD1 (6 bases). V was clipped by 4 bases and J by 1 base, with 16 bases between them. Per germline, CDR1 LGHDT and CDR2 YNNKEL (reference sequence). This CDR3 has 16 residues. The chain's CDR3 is CASSPLGGAKNTEAFF. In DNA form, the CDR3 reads TGTGCCAGCAGCCCCTTGGGGGGGGCGAAGAACACTGAAGCTTTCTTT.

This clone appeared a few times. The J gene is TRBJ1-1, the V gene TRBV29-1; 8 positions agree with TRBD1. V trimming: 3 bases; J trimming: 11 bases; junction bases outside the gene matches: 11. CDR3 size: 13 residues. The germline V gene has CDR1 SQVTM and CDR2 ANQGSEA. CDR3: CSVDAPQGAGAFF. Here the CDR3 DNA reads TGCAGCGTTGACGCCCCCCAGGGGGCAGGTGCTTTCTTT.

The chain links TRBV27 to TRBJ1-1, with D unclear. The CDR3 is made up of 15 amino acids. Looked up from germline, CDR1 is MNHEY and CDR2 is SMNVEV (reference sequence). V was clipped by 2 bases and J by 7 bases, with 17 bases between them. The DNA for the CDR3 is TGTGCCAGCAGTTTAAGAAGTCGATCTAACCTTGAAGCTTTCTTT. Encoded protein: CASSLRSRSNLEAFF.

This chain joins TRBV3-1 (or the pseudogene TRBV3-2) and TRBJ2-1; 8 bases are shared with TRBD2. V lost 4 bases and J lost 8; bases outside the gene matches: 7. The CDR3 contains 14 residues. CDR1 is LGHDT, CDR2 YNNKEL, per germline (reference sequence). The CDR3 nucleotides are TGTGCCAGCAGCCTCGGACTAGCTTACCATGAGCAGTTCTTC. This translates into CASSLGLAYHEQFF.

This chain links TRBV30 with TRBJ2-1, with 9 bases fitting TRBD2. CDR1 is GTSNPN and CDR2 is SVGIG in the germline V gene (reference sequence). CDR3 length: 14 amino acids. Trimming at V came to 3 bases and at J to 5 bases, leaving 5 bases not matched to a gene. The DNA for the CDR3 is TGTGCCTGGAGGCGGGGGGGCCCCGACAATGAGCAGTTCTTC. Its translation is CAWRRGGPDNEQFF. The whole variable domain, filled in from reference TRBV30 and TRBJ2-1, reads SQTIHQWPATLVQPVGSPLSLECTVEGTSNPNLYWYRQAAGRGLQLLFYSVGIGQISSEVPQNLSASRPQDRQFILSSKKLLLSDSGFYLCAWRRGGPDNEQFFGPGTRLTVL.

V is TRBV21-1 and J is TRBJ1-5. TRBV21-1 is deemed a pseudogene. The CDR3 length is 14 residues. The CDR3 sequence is CASSQPGGNQPQHF. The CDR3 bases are TGTGCCAGCAGCCAGCCGGGGGGCAATCAGCCCCAGCATTTT.

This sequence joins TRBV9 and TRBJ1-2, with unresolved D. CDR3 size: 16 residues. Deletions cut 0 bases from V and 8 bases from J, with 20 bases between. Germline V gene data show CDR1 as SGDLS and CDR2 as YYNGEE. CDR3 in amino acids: CASSVAFTVTSGGYTF. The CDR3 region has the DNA TGTGCCAGCAGCGTAGCTTTCACAGTAACCTCGGGGGGCTACACCTTC.

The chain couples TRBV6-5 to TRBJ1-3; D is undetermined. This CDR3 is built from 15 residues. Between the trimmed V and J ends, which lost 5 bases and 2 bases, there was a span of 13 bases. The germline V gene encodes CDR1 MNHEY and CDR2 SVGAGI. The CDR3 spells CASSPLGGTGNTIYF. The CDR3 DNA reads TGTGCCAGCAGTCCTCTGGGAGGGACTGGAAACACCATATATTTT.